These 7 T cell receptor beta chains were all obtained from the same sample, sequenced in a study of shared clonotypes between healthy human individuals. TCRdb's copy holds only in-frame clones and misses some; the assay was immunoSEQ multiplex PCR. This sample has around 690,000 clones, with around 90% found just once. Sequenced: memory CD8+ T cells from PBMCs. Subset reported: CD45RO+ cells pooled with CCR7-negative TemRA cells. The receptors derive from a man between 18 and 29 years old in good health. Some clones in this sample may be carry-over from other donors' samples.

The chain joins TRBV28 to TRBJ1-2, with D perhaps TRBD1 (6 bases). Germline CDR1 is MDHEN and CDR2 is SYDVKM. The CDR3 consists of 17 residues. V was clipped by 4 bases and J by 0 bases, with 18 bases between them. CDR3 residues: CASSSVRGNISNYGYTF. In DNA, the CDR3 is TGTGCCAGCAGTTCCGTCAGGGGAAACATCTCTAACTATGGCTACACCTTC.

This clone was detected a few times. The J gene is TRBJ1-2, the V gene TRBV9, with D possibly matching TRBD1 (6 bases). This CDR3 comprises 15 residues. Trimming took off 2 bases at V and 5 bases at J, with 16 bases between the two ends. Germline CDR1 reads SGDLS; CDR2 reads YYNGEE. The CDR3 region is CASSVSPDSIYGYTF. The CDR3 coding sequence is TGTGCCAGCAGCGTTAGTCCGGACAGTATTTATGGCTACACCTTC.

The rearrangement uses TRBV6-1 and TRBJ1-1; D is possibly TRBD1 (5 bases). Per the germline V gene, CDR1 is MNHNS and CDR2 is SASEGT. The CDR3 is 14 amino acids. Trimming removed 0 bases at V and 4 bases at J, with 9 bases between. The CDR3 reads CASSEAWGGTEAFF. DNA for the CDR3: TGTGCCAGCAGTGAAGCTTGGGGGGGCACTGAAGCTTTCTTT.

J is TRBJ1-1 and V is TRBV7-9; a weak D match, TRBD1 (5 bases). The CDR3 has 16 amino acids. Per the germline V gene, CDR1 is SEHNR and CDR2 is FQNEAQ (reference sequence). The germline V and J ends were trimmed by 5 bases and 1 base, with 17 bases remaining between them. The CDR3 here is CASSLLAGGPNTEAFF. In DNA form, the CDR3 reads TGTGCCAGCAGCCTCCTCGCCGGGGGTCCGAACACTGAAGCTTTCTTT.

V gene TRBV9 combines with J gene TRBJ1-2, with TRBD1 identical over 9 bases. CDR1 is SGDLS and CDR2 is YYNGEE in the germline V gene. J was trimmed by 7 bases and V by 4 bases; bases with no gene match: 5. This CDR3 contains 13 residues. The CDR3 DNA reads TGTGCCAGCAGCCCACAGGGGGCGGTTGGCTACACCTTC. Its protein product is CASSPQGAVGYTF.

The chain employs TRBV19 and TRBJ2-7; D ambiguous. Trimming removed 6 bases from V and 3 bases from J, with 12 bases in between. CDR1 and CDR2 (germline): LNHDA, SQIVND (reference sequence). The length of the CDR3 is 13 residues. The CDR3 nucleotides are TGTGCCAGTAGACATAACCCAGGCTACGAGCAGTACTTC. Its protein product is CASRHNPGYEQYF.

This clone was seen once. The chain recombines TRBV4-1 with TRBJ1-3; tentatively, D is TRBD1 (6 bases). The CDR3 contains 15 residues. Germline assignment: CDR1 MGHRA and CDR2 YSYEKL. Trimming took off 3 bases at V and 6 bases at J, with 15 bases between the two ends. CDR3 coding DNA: TGCGCCAGCAGCCACCCCGTTGAGGGGGTAAACACCATATATTTT. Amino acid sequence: CASSHPVEGVNTIYF.